This entry lists 32 T cell receptor beta chains sequenced from one sample in a study of blood T cell repertoires in COVID-19. Profiled with immunoSEQ multiplex PCR; TCRdb holds only in-frame clones, not every one. The top ten clones hold just under 2% of a sample with over 350,000 clones, 87% of them seen once. Source material: PBMCs or T cells enriched from blood (not recorded which). The receptors derive from a young woman with acute COVID-19.

This clone was recorded once. The genes are TRBV19 and TRBJ2-1, with 15 bases matching TRBD2. Germline V gene sequence: CDR1 LNHDA, CDR2 SQIVND (reference sequence). The CDR3 sequence is 15 residues long. Trimming cost V 3 bases and J 8 bases; bases outside gene matches: 2. In nucleotides, the CDR3 is TGTGCCAGTAGTATCGGACTAGCGGGAGGGGATGAGCAGTTCTTC. This encodes CASSIGLAGGDEQFF.

The gene calls are TRBV19 and TRBJ2-7, with D perhaps TRBD2 (5 bases). Germline values: CDR1 LNHDA, CDR2 SQIVND (reference sequence). The CDR3 totals 14 residues. V was pared by 6 bases and J by 0 bases, with 12 bases between. CDR3 in DNA: TGTGCCAGTAGCCTCGGACTTTCCTCCTACGAGCAGTACTTC. Its protein product is CASSLGLSSYEQYF.

This clone appeared once. The V and J genes are TRBV9 and TRBJ1-2; maybe TRBD1 (6 bases). V lost 0 bases and J 4 bases, leaving 10 bases between the germline ends. Germline CDR1 is SGDLS and CDR2 is YYNGEE. This CDR3 has 14 amino acids. Here the CDR3 reads CASSVVQGPYGYTF. As DNA, the CDR3 is TGTGCCAGCAGCGTAGTACAGGGCCCCTATGGCTACACCTTC. Supplemented by reference TRBV9 and TRBJ1-2, the full variable domain reads DSGVTQTPKHLITATGQRVTLRCSPRSGDLSVYWYQQSLDQGLQFLIQYYNGEERAKGNILERFSAQQFPDLHSELNLSSLELGDSALYFCASSVVQGPYGYTFGSGTRLTVV.

Concerning this clone: Additional DNA sequences in this sample encode the identical CDR3. This rearrangement joins TRBV5-4 to TRBJ2-7, with D perhaps TRBD2 (6 bases). Germline CDR1 is SGHNT and CDR2 is YYREEE (reference sequence). The CDR3 is 13 residues long. V lost 4 bases and J 2 bases, leaving 10 bases between the germline ends. CDR3 in DNA: TGTGCCAGCAGCCCCGGACTAACCTACGAGCAGTACTTC. The encoded protein is CASSPGLTYEQYF.

This clone was seen only once. The chain's CDR3 is CASSQPGQTVINEQFF. The CDR3 coding sequence is TGCGCCAGCAGCCAACCGGGACAGACGGTAATCAATGAGCAGTTCTTC. The chain recombines TRBV4-1 with TRBJ2-1; 7 positions agree with TRBD1. The germline CDR1 and CDR2 sequences are MGHRA and YSYEKL. V was pared by 2 bases and J by 6 bases, with 10 bases of the junction left unmatched. The CDR3 extends over 16 amino acids.

Remarks on this clone: Other DNA sequences in this specimen translate into the identical CDR3. The chain is built from TRBV7-2 and TRBJ1-5; TRBD1 agrees at 8 bases. V shed 5 bases, J shed 0 bases, and the junction held 3 bases outside the gene matches. CDR1 and CDR2 from the germline V gene are SGHTA and FQGNSA. The CDR3 is 15 residues long. The CDR3: CASSLTGGSNQPQHF. CDR3 sequence (DNA): TGTGCCAGCAGCCTTACAGGGGGTAGCAATCAGCCCCAGCATTTT.

This chain links TRBV18 with TRBJ2-3; the match to TRBD2 covers 7 bases. After removal of 2 bases from V and 3 bases from J, the junction contained 5 bases not matched to a gene. The germline gives CDR1 KGHSH, CDR2 LQKENI. The CDR3 is made up of 15 amino acids. The CDR3: CASSPIAGGTDTQYF. CDR3 coding DNA: TGTGCCAGCTCACCAATAGCGGGCGGGACAGATACGCAGTATTTT.

The J gene is TRBJ2-3, the V gene TRBV6-4; 10 nucleotides line up with TRBD1. Germline V CDR1 and CDR2: MRHNA, SNTAGT. This CDR3 region has 15 residues. V gave up 3 bases and J gave up 6 bases; unmatched junction bases: 6. The CDR3 loop is CASSETQTGGDTQYF. In nucleotides, the CDR3 is TGTGCCAGCAGTGAAACCCAGACAGGGGGCGATACGCAGTATTTT.

The chain combines TRBV2 with TRBJ1-2, with D perhaps TRBD1 (6 bases). The ends were cut back, 10 bases at V and 1 base at J, with 10 bases in the middle. The CDR3 loop spans 12 amino acids. CDR1 is SNHLY and CDR2 is FYNNEI in the germline V gene. The DNA of the CDR3 is TGTGCCAATGGGGGCCGTAACTATGGCTACACCTTC. Translated: CANGGRNYGYTF.

The chain links TRBV28 to TRBJ2-5; tentatively, D is TRBD1 (7 bases). This CDR3 spans 14 amino acids. Trimming removed 6 bases at V and 4 bases at J, with 15 bases between. Germline CDR1 reads MDHEN; CDR2 reads SYDVKM. CDR3 sequence (DNA): TGTGCCAGCAGGAACCCAGGGGGGATAGAGACCCAGTACTTC. Its protein product is CASRNPGGIETQYF.

This clone has just a few counts. V usage is TRBV29-1 and J usage is TRBJ2-1; 12 positions agree with TRBD2. Per germline, CDR1 SQVTM and CDR2 ANQGSEA. J was trimmed by 0 bases and V by 6 bases; bases with no gene match: 9. This CDR3 has 17 residues. CDR3: CSVVGTSGHSSYNEQFF. The CDR3, as DNA: TGCAGCGTCGTGGGGACTAGCGGGCATAGCTCCTACAATGAGCAGTTCTTC.

Only one count was recorded for this clone. The chain links TRBV18 to TRBJ2-7; maybe TRBD2 (5 bases). CDR3 size: 14 residues. The germline CDR1 and CDR2 sequences are KGHSH and LQKENI. The V end was cut by 0 bases, the J end by 4 bases, with 10 bases between. Here the CDR3 reads CASSPPRAGYEQYF. In DNA, the CDR3 is TGTGCCAGCTCACCACCGCGGGCTGGTTACGAGCAGTACTTC.

This rearrangement joins TRBV5-1 to TRBJ1-2; the match to TRBD1 covers 9 bases. V was clipped by 4 bases and J by 3 bases; unmatched bases: 7. This CDR3 has 15 residues. CDR1 SGHRS and CDR2 YFSETQ come from the germline V gene. DNA for the CDR3: TGCGCCAGCAGCCCACTTAGGACAGGGGACTATGGCTACACCTTC. This translates into CASSPLRTGDYGYTF.

This sequence joins TRBV12-3 or TRBV12-4 and TRBJ2-3; D possibly corresponds to TRBD2 (5 bases). Trimming removed 2 bases from V and 4 bases from J, with 7 bases in between. This CDR3 region has 13 residues. DNA for the CDR3: TGTGCCAGCAGTTTAACCGGGGCAGATACGCAGTATTTT. Encoded protein: CASSLTGADTQYF.

The V call is TRBV5-4, the J call TRBJ1-6; TRBD1 matches 9 bases. CDR3 size: 15 residues. The V gene end was trimmed by 4 bases and the J gene end by 8 bases; junction bases not matched to a gene: 7. Looked up from germline, CDR1 is SGHNT and CDR2 is YYREEE (reference sequence). CDR3 sequence: CASSQRTGEDSPLHF. CDR3 nucleotides: TGTGCCAGCAGCCAACGGACAGGGGAGGATTCACCCCTCCACTTT.

V gene TRBV11-2 combines with J gene TRBJ2-7; D possibly corresponds to TRBD1 (6 bases). V shed 1 base and J shed 2 bases, with 12 bases lying between them. The length of the CDR3 is 15 residues. Germline CDR1 and CDR2: SGHAT and FQNNGV. This CDR3 is CASSLAQGTPYEQYF. The CDR3 DNA reads TGTGCCAGCAGCTTAGCGCAGGGGACACCCTACGAGCAGTACTTC. Full variable domain (outside the CDR3, taken from reference TRBV11-2 and TRBJ2-7): EAGVAQSPRYKIIEKRQSVAFWCNPISGHATLYWYQQILGQGPKLLIQFQNNGVVDDSQLPKDRFSAERLKGVDSTLKIQPAKLEDSAVYLCASSLAQGTPYEQYFGPGTRLTVT.

V usage is TRBV20-1 and J usage is TRBJ2-5, with a tentative D call TRBD2 (5 bases). Germline V lookup: CDR1 DFQATT, CDR2 SNEGSKA (reference sequence). The CDR3 sequence is 10 residues long. The V gene lost 6 bases and the J gene lost 5 bases, with 7 bases spanning the gap. The CDR3 DNA reads TGCAGTGCCGGGGTGGAGACCCAGTACTTC. Translating it yields CSAGVETQYF.

This chain joins TRBV6-5 and TRBJ1-2; TRBD1 matches 9 bases. Germline-derived CDR1 and CDR2 are MNHEY and SVGAGI. The junction had 7 bases not matched to a gene; V was cut back by 6 bases and J by 8 bases. CDR3 size: 13 residues. CDR3 bases: TGTGCCAGCAGCCCGGGACAGGGAGGCGGCTACACCTTC. Translating gives CASSPGQGGGYTF.

Points on this clone: At the DNA level, this CDR3 is encoded by other sequences in the same sample as well. V and J are TRBV19 and TRBJ2-5; D is possibly TRBD2 (6 bases). V was trimmed by 3 bases and J by 3 bases, leaving 8 bases between them. Germline CDR1 and CDR2: LNHDA and SQIVND (reference sequence). The CDR3 contains 13 residues. The CDR3 nucleotides are TGTGCCAGTAGTATCGTAGCGGAAGAGACCCAGTACTTC. Its protein product is CASSIVAEETQYF.

This clone was observed a single time. This sequence joins TRBV19 and TRBJ1-4; 11 bases line up with TRBD1. The germline CDR1 and CDR2 sequences are LNHDA and SQIVND (reference sequence). The J segment lost 12 bases and the V segment lost 7 bases, leaving 13 bases of the junction unmatched. The CDR3 has 15 amino acids. As DNA, the CDR3 is TGTGCCAGTAAAGAAGTGAGGACAGGGGGCGCGGAACTGTTTTTT. This encodes CASKEVRTGGAELFF.

This sequence joins TRBV24-1 and TRBJ2-2; D is possibly TRBD1 (6 bases). The CDR3 loop spans 16 amino acids. Trimming cost V 5 bases and J 2 bases, with 14 bases left between them. Germline CDR1 and CDR2: KGHDR and SFDVKD. CDR3 coding DNA: TGTGCCACCAGTGCCTCAGGGGCCCGAAACACCGGGGAGCTGTTTTTT. Amino acid sequence: CATSASGARNTGELFF.

V usage is TRBV2 and J usage is TRBJ1-1; no clear D. The CDR3 spans 13 residues. Trimming shortened V by 4 bases and J by 7 bases, and 13 bases separated the two germline ends. Germline V lookup: CDR1 SNHLY, CDR2 FYNNEI. The CDR3 coding sequence is TGTGCCAGCAGTGGCAGGCAGAGAGTTGAAGCTTTCTTT. Its protein is CASSGRQRVEAFF.

The rearrangement joins TRBV7-3 to TRBJ2-7; 9 bases align to TRBD1. Germline loops: CDR1 SGHTA, CDR2 FQGTGA. Trimming took 5 bases from V and 7 from J; bases not matched to a gene: 9. There are 14 residues in the CDR3. For the CDR3, the DNA is TGTGCCAGCAGCCCAGGGGGACAGGGTGGAGAGCAGTACTTC. Translation gives CASSPGGQGGEQYF.

The genes are TRBV12-3 or TRBV12-4 and TRBJ2-5, with TRBD2 identical over 8 bases. V lost 8 bases and J lost 4; bases outside the gene matches: 3. The CDR3 contains 12 residues. The CDR3 region has the DNA TGTGCCAGCCAGCGGGAGAGAGAGACCCAGTACTTC. Its translation: CASQRERETQYF.

This rearrangement joins TRBV28 to TRBJ1-1; D uncertain. The V end was cut by 3 bases, the J end by 4 bases, with 15 bases between. The CDR3 spans 15 residues. Germline V gene sequence: CDR1 MDHEN, CDR2 SYDVKM. The CDR3 sequence: CASSFGSSAGTEAFF. CDR3 nucleotide sequence: TGTGCCAGCAGTTTCGGGTCTTCGGCGGGCACTGAAGCTTTCTTT.

The DNA for the CDR3 is TGTGCCAGTAGCTCCAAGGGGTCGGGCAATCAGCCCCAGCATTTT. It is translated as CASSSKGSGNQPQHF. The chain has TRBV19 and TRBJ1-5, with D possibly matching TRBD1 (5 bases). Germline CDR1 is LNHDA and CDR2 is SQIVND (reference sequence). The CDR3 loop spans 15 amino acids. V dropped 6 bases and J dropped 2 bases, with 14 bases sitting between them.

CDR3 nucleotides: TGTGCCAGCTCACCGGGACAGGGTGCCTCACCCCTCCACTTT. Translated: CASSPGQGASPLHF. The chain joins TRBV18 to TRBJ1-6, with 9 bases fitting TRBD1. The CDR3 extends over 14 amino acids. Germline V gene sequence: CDR1 KGHSH, CDR2 LQKENI. The ends lost 3 bases at V and 10 bases at J; junction bases unmatched: 4.

The rearrangement joins TRBV7-9 to TRBJ2-1; TRBD1 matches at 9 bases. The length of the CDR3 is 14 residues. The junction had 6 bases not matched to a gene; V was cut back by 4 bases and J by 8 bases. Germline V CDR1 and CDR2: SEHNR, FQNEAQ (reference sequence). DNA for the CDR3: TGTGCCAGCAGCTCGGACAGGGGTGAGGATGAGCAGTTCTTC. It is translated as CASSSDRGEDEQFF.

The chain has TRBV6-5 and TRBJ1-3; no firm D call. Germline assignment: CDR1 MNHEY and CDR2 SVGAGI. The CDR3 has 10 amino acids. Trimming stripped 6 bases from V and 6 bases from J, with 3 bases between. CDR3 sequence: CASSVNTIYF. The CDR3 DNA reads as TGTGCCAGCAGCGTAAACACCATATATTTT.

This clone was seen a handful of times. This rearrangement joins TRBV24-1 to TRBJ1-5; D gene ambiguous. The V gene's germline CDR1 is KGHDR and CDR2 SFDVKD. This CDR3 comprises 14 residues. Deletions cut 5 bases from V and 4 bases from J, with 11 bases between. As DNA, the CDR3 is TGTGCCACCAGTGCCCCGGGAGGGAATCAGCCCCAGCATTTT. This encodes CATSAPGGNQPQHF.

This chain links TRBV7-3 with TRBJ2-1; TRBD2 agrees at 8 bases. CDR3 length equals 16 residues. The V segment lost 0 bases and the J segment 7 bases; nucleotides outside the gene matches: 8. Germline CDR1 is SGHTA and CDR2 is FQGTGA. The CDR3 DNA sequence: TGTGCCAGCAGCTTAACTTCCGGGGGGGCTGCAAATGAGCAGTTCTTC. Its protein is CASSLTSGGAANEQFF.

Points on this clone: The sample carries other DNA sequences with the same CDR3. V usage is TRBV27 and J usage is TRBJ1-5, with TRBD1 matching 7 bases. CDR3 length equals 15 residues. Germline CDR1 reads MNHEY; CDR2 reads SMNVEV (reference sequence). Trimming removed 3 bases from V and 2 bases from J; junction bases left unmatched: 4. This CDR3 reads CASSFTGVGNQPQHF. The CDR3 DNA reads TGTGCCAGCAGTTTCACAGGGGTGGGCAATCAGCCCCAGCATTTT.